This entry lists 9 T cell receptor beta chains sequenced from one sample in a study of blood T cell repertoires in COVID-19. The assay was immunoSEQ multiplex PCR, and TCRdb's table has in-frame clones only and misses some. This repertoire shows 150,000 to 200,000 clones, about 80% found once; its top ten account for about 11%. The sequencing input was PBMCs or T cells enriched from blood (not recorded which). These receptor sequences come from a man aged 45 to 65 who had recovered from COVID-19.

The chain links TRBV18 to TRBJ1-1, with 9 positions matching TRBD1. CDR3 length: 14 amino acids. Per the germline V gene, CDR1 is KGHSH and CDR2 is LQKENI. The V segment lost 7 bases and the J segment 4 bases; nucleotides outside the gene matches: 7. The CDR3 spells CASFGQGQGTEAFF. The DNA of the CDR3 is TGTGCCAGCTTCGGACAGGGGCAGGGCACTGAAGCTTTCTTT.

The V and J genes are TRBV6-5 and TRBJ1-4, with 7 bases identical to TRBD1. The length of the CDR3 is 15 residues. V shed 7 bases, J shed 3 bases, and the junction held 8 bases outside the gene matches. The V gene's germline CDR1 is MNHEY and CDR2 SVGAGI. The CDR3 DNA reads as TGTGCCAGCACGGATCCGGGACAGTCTAATGAAAAACTGTTTTTT. As protein: CASTDPGQSNEKLFF.

The J gene is TRBJ2-2, the V gene TRBV6-5; D might be TRBD2 (5 bases). CDR3 length equals 16 residues. Germline V gene lookup returns CDR1 MNHEY and CDR2 SVGAGI. V was pared by 2 bases and J by 0 bases, with 10 bases between. CDR3 nucleotide sequence: TGTGCCAGCAGTTACCATCGGGGTCCGAACACCGGGGAGCTGTTTTTT. Translated, it gives CASSYHRGPNTGELFF.

The chain couples TRBV7-2 to TRBJ1-4; D gene ambiguous. V was clipped by 0 bases and J by 2 bases, with 4 bases between them. The CDR3 consists of 14 residues. Germline V gene sequence: CDR1 SGHTA, CDR2 FQGNSA. CDR3 in amino acids: CASSLAATNEKLFF. CDR3 bases: TGTGCCAGCAGCTTAGCGGCCACTAATGAAAAACTGTTTTTT.

The V call is TRBV6-5, the J call TRBJ1-5; D is perhaps TRBD1 (5 bases). The CDR3 consists of 13 residues. Germline V gives CDR1 MNHEY, CDR2 SVGAGI. The V and J ends lost 11 bases and 2 bases respectively, with 13 bases between them. CDR3 DNA sequence: TGTGCCGGGGACTTGGCAGGCAATCAGCCCCAGCATTTT. Encoded protein: CAGDLAGNQPQHF.

The chain has TRBV5-1 and TRBJ1-6; the D gene is possibly TRBD1 (6 bases). This CDR3 has 16 amino acids. Germline V gene lookup returns CDR1 SGHRS and CDR2 YFSETQ. Trimming left V 0 bases short and J 10 bases short, with 17 bases between. The CDR3 DNA sequence: TGCGCCAGCAGCTTGGAACTGGGGGCGGTGAACTCACCCCTCCACTTT. Its translation is CASSLELGAVNSPLHF.

In this sample, this clone turned up a few times. The chain is built from TRBV28 and TRBJ1-5, with 10 bases aligning to TRBD1. The V and J ends lost 7 bases and 7 bases, in that order; junction bases with no gene match: 7. CDR1 and CDR2 (germline): MDHEN, SYDVKM. The CDR3 spans 14 residues. For the CDR3, the DNA is TGTGCCAGCAACTCCGGACAGGGGGAACAGCCCCAGCATTTT. Translated: CASNSGQGEQPQHF.

This clone was seen a few times. The chain is built from TRBV4-1 and TRBJ1-1; TRBD1 matches at 7 bases. The ends lost 1 base at V and 1 base at J; junction bases unmatched: 3. The CDR3 covers 15 residues. Germline V CDR1 and CDR2: MGHRA, YSYEKL. The CDR3 here is CASSQVGQPNTEAFF. Here the CDR3 DNA reads TGCGCCAGCAGCCAAGTGGGACAGCCGAACACTGAAGCTTTCTTT.

This clone was found once. The gene calls are TRBV19 and TRBJ1-1; a weak D match, TRBD1 (5 bases). CDR1 LNHDA and CDR2 SQIVND come from the germline V gene (reference sequence). The V gene lost 4 bases and the J gene lost 5 bases, with 11 bases spanning the gap. CDR3 length: 13 residues. CDR3 region: CASSTGLGTEAFF. CDR3 coding DNA: TGTGCCAGTAGTACAGGGTTGGGAACTGAAGCTTTCTTT. Drawing the rest from reference TRBV19 and TRBJ1-1, the complete variable domain is DGGITQSPKYLFRKEGQNVTLSCEQNLNHDAMYWYRQDPGQGLRLIYYSQIVNDFQKGDIAEGYSVSREKKESFPLTVTSAQKNPTAFYLCASSTGLGTEAFFGQGTRLTVV.